These 11 T cell receptor beta chains originate from one sample sequenced in a study of blood T cell repertoires in COVID-19. The method was immunoSEQ multiplex PCR; TCRdb's version includes in-frame clones alone and lacks a portion of them. The data show 130,000 to 150,000 clones, with 87% seen just once and approximately 11% held by the top ten. The sequencing input was PBMCs or T cells enriched from blood (not recorded which). The receptors derive from a man between 60 and 75 years old who had recovered from COVID-19.

The gene calls are TRBV5-1 and TRBJ1-3; possibly TRBD1 for D (6 bases). The germline gives CDR1 SGHRS, CDR2 YFSETQ. The CDR3 totals 15 residues. V was cut by 4 bases and J by 0 bases, with 11 bases left in between. CDR3 nucleotide sequence: TGCGCCAGCAGCCAGGACAGCCACTCTGGAAACACCATATATTTT. Amino acids: CASSQDSHSGNTIYF. The complete variable domain, with remaining parts taken from reference TRBV5-1 and TRBJ1-3, reads KAGVTQTPRYLIKTRGQQVTLSCSPISGHRSVSWYQQTPGQGLQFLFEYFSETQRNKGNFPGRFSGRQFSNSRSEMNVSTLELGDSALYLCASSQDSHSGNTIYFGEGSWLTVV.

The chain is built from TRBV9 and TRBJ2-5; D may be TRBD2 (6 bases). Trimming removed 3 bases from V and 2 bases from J, with 14 bases in between. The length of the CDR3 is 15 residues. CDR1 is SGDLS, CDR2 YYNGEE, per germline. The CDR3 is CASSAFGGIQETQYF. CDR3 DNA: TGTGCCAGCAGCGCCTTTGGGGGGATACAAGAGACCCAGTACTTC.

J is TRBJ1-5 and V is TRBV5-5; D not certain. Trimming shortened V by 2 bases and J by 3 bases, and 12 bases separated the two germline ends. CDR3 length: 15 residues. CDR1 and CDR2 (germline): SGHKS, YYEKEE (reference sequence). The CDR3 loop reads CASSFGLAANQPQHF. CDR3 DNA sequence: TGTGCCAGCAGCTTCGGGTTGGCAGCCAATCAGCCCCAGCATTTT.

The sample holds one count of this clone. The V call is TRBV29-1, the J call TRBJ2-1, with TRBD2 identical over 9 bases. The junction had 1 base not matched to a gene; V was cut back by 2 bases and J by 5 bases. The CDR3 runs to 13 residues. The V gene's germline CDR1 is SQVTM and CDR2 ANQGSEA. For the CDR3, the DNA is TGCAGCGTTGAACTAGCGGGGAACAATGAGCAGTTCTTC. As protein: CSVELAGNNEQFF.

This clone was counted between two and nine times. The chain couples TRBV11-2 to TRBJ2-5; 8 nucleotides agree with TRBD1. This CDR3 comprises 15 residues. CDR1 is SGHAT, CDR2 FQNNGV, per germline. V lost 8 bases, J lost 3 bases, and 11 bases stayed unmatched. The CDR3 DNA is TGTGCCAGCGGCGCGCAGGGGGCTCGAAAAGAGACCCAGTACTTC. It is translated as CASGAQGARKETQYF.

The chain couples TRBV18 to TRBJ2-1; perhaps TRBD2 as D (6 bases). Trimming cost V 5 bases and J 7 bases, with 18 bases left between them. There are 15 residues in the CDR3. From germline, CDR1 is KGHSH and CDR2 LQKENI. CDR3 residues: CASSSTGTSLNEQFF. DNA of the CDR3: TGTGCCAGCTCATCCACCGGGACTTCGTTGAATGAGCAGTTCTTC.

This clone has just one count. The chain carries TRBV30 and TRBJ1-5; TRBD1 matches at 7 bases. The trim removed 5 bases at V and 2 bases at J, leaving 3 bases unmatched. Germline CDR1 GTSNPN, CDR2 SVGIG (reference sequence). This CDR3 spans 13 amino acids. CDR3 nucleotide sequence: TGTGCCTGGGAAGGGGGCGGCAATCAGCCCCAGCATTTT. Its translation is CAWEGGGNQPQHF.

V and J are TRBV12-3 or TRBV12-4 and TRBJ1-1; a possible D gene is TRBD1 (6 bases). This CDR3 has 13 amino acids. The V gene lost 5 bases and the J gene lost 2 bases, with 9 bases spanning the gap. The CDR3: CASSRTANTEAFF. Here the CDR3 DNA reads TGTGCCAGCAGTCGGACAGCTAACACTGAAGCTTTCTTT.

The CDR3, as DNA: TGTGCCAGCGGGCGAGTTGTAGCCTACGAGCAGTACTTC. It specifies CASGRVVAYEQYF. The V call is TRBV21-1, the J call TRBJ2-7; the D call TRBD1 from the table was never checked on the DNA. TRBV21-1 is reported as a pseudogene. The CDR3 has 13 amino acids.

This chain uses TRBV2 with TRBJ1-2; D unresolved. CDR3 length: 12 residues. Trimming pared 10 bases from V and 3 bases from J, leaving 12 bases between. Germline assignment: CDR1 SNHLY and CDR2 FYNNEI. The CDR3 DNA reads TGTGCCACCTCGGCGGAATACTATGGCTACACCTTC. Its translation is CATSAEYYGYTF.

The chain joins TRBV28 to TRBJ1-1; D may be TRBD1 (5 bases). The CDR3 is 13 residues long. CDR1 and CDR2 from the germline V gene are MDHEN and SYDVKM. V shed 10 bases and J shed 0 bases, with 12 bases lying between them. CDR3 in amino acids: CAIRRAMNTEAFF. As DNA, the CDR3 is TGTGCCATTCGCAGGGCCATGAACACTGAAGCTTTCTTT.